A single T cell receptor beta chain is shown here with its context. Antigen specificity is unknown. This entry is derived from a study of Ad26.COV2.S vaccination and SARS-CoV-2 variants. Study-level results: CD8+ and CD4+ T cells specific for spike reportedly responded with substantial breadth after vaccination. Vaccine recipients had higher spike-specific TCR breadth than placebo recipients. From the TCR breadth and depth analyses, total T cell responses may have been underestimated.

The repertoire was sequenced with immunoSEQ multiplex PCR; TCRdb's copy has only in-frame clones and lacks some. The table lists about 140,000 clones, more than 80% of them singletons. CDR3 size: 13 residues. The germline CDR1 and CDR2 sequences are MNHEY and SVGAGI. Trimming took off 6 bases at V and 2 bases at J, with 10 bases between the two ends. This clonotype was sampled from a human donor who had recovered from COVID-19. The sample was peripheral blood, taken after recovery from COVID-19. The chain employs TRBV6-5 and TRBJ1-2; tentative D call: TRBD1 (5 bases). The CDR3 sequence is CASRRQTNYGYTF. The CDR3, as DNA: TGTGCCAGCAGAAGACAGACGAACTATGGCTACACCTTC.